This T cell receptor beta chain was sequenced for a study of shared clonotypes between healthy human individuals. Points from the study as a whole: Sequencing depth was predicted to influence how clonotypes are shared among donors. Sample collection involved blood only; tissue repertoires are likely different. Non-shared clonotypes showed lower generation probabilities than clonotypes common to all four donors.

Several immunoSEQ 96-well plates shared each subset's DNA, each plate a replicate. Data came from immunoSEQ multiplex PCR; TCRdb stores just in-frame clones and leaves some out. The sample lists about 1,800,000 clones, about 95% seen once, with 0.95% to 1.5% in the top ten. With respect to this clone: Its matching antigen is unknown.

Cells designated naive CD8 were CD45RO-negative and were positively selected for CCR7, with terminally differentiated effector memory CD45RA+ cells excluded. Trimming left V 4 bases short and J 1 base short, with 11 bases between. The CDR3 contains 16 residues. Germline V lookup: CDR1 MNHEY, CDR2 SMNVEV (reference sequence). Sequencing was performed on naive CD8+ T cells sorted from blood. V and J are TRBV27 and TRBJ2-6; no firm D call. The sequence was collected from a young man in good health. CDR3 nucleotide sequence: TGTGCCAGCAGTTACGTTGGGCCTTCTGGGGCCAACGTCCTGACTTTC. It specifies CASSYVGPSGANVLTF.